This T cell receptor (beta chain) is from a study of shared clonotypes between healthy human individuals. Per germline, CDR1 DFQATT and CDR2 SNEGSKA (reference sequence). V was trimmed by 6 bases and J by 8 bases, leaving 13 bases between them. This CDR3 has 11 amino acids. Deep-level settings were used for running the assay. Generated by immunoSEQ multiplex PCR, the TCRdb table keeps only in-frame clones and is missing some. The repertoire consists of 150,000 to 200,000 clones, with just under 95% occurring once and the leading ten covering around 0.067%. The V call is TRBV20-1, the J call TRBJ1-2; D remains unclear. The sequence derives from a woman under 40 in good health. The sequenced sample consisted of naive CD4+ T cells sorted from blood. The subset is: CD45RA+ positively selected. CDR3 residues: CSARSRVGYTF. The DNA for the CDR3 is TGCAGTGCACGGAGCCGGGTAGGCTACACCTTC.